One and the same sample provided the 32 T cell receptor beta chains below, sequenced in a study of regulatory T cells in long-lasting Graves disease. Stated time point: newly diagnosed GD, antithyroid drugs for less than 3 months. Making the TCR library involved RNA that had been extracted from PBMCs. Combining iRepertoire HTBI primers with Arm-PCR of CDR3 regions, the authors built TCR beta libraries. TCRdb reprocessed the multiplex PCR reads with MiXCR, giving one entry per CDR3 protein. The sample carries hundreds of thousands of distinct CDR3 sequences, roughly 17% recorded once. These data are also associated with another study on T cells in Graves' hyperthyroidism and ophthalmopathy.

The material was peripheral blood mononuclear cells (PBMCs), obtained at new diagnosis, from a patient treated with antithyroid drugs. The receptor source for this set is a man aged 35 to 55 with Graves disease.

V gene TRBV7-3 combines with J gene TRBJ2-2; D is unresolved. The V end lost 4 bases, the J end lost 5 bases, and 11 bases lay between the germline ends. The CDR3 contains 14 residues. Per the germline V gene, CDR1 is SGHTA and CDR2 is FQGTGA. Here the CDR3 reads CASSSVSGTGELFF. CDR3 nucleotide sequence: TGTGCCAGCAGCTCGGTGTCGGGTACCGGGGAGCTGTTTTTT.

Only a few counts were recorded for this clonotype. J is TRBJ2-7 and V is TRBV6-5, with unresolved D. Trimming took 2 bases from V and 4 from J, leaving 15 bases between them. CDR3 size: 15 residues. The V gene's germline CDR1 is MNHEY and CDR2 SVGAGI. The CDR3 protein is CASSYVPAGPYEQYF. The DNA of the CDR3 is TGTGCCAGCAGTTACGTTCCCGCCGGACCTTACGAGCAGTACTTC.

This clonotype came up a few times. This chain uses TRBV6-1 with TRBJ2-1, with a possible D match to TRBD2 (6 bases). Per the germline V gene, CDR1 is MNHNS and CDR2 is SASEGT. Trimming pared 8 bases from V and 13 bases from J, leaving 21 bases between. The CDR3 totals 13 residues. The CDR3 nucleotides are TGTGCCAGCGGGAGGACCGAGGAAGAGACCCAGTTCTTC. Translation: CASGRTEEETQFF.

This clonotype turned up a few times. The J gene is TRBJ2-2, the V gene TRBV7-3; 9 bases map to TRBD2. Per germline, CDR1 SGHTA and CDR2 FQGTGA. J lost 1 base, V lost 6 bases, and 6 bases had no gene match. This CDR3 spans 16 amino acids. This CDR3 is CASRQSGGMNTGELFF. Here the CDR3 DNA reads TGTGCCAGCAGACAAAGCGGGGGGATGAACACCGGGGAGCTGTTTTTT.

The V call is TRBV12-3 or TRBV12-4, the J call TRBJ2-2, with D hard to call. CDR3 size: 14 residues. Between the trimmed V and J ends, which lost 7 bases and 3 bases, there was a span of 12 bases. The CDR3 DNA reads TGTGCCAGCATTATAGACTCTTACACCGGGGAGCTGTTTTTT. This encodes CASIIDSYTGELFF.

J is TRBJ2-1 and V is TRBV6-1, with D tentatively TRBD1 (7 bases). Germline CDR1 MNHNS, CDR2 SASEGT. CDR3 length equals 13 residues. The germline V and J ends were trimmed by 6 bases and 7 bases, with 13 bases remaining between them. CDR3 in amino acids: CASSRSGGNEQFF. The CDR3 DNA sequence: TGTGCCAGCAGCCGCTCAGGGGGGAATGAGCAGTTCTTC.

At least ten counts were recorded for this clonotype. The chain combines TRBV20-1 with TRBJ1-3; TRBD1 matches 8 bases. The CDR3 length is 14 residues. Per germline, CDR1 DFQATT and CDR2 SNEGSKA (reference sequence). Unmatched junction bases numbered 4, after V lost 6 bases and J lost 0 bases. CDR3 protein: CSAFDRGSGNTIYF. DNA for the CDR3: TGCAGTGCCTTCGACAGGGGCTCTGGAAACACCATATATTTT.

This clonotype was recorded at least ten times. This chain joins TRBV24-1 and TRBJ2-5; D is undetermined. V was pared by 4 bases and J by 4 bases, with 6 bases between. The CDR3 spans 12 residues. The germline V gene has CDR1 KGHDR and CDR2 SFDVKD. The CDR3 DNA follows: TGTGCCACCAGTGACCTAGGAGAGACCCAGTACTTC. Translating gives CATSDLGETQYF.

This clonotype showed up many times. V gene TRBV2 combines with J gene TRBJ2-3; 10 bases fit TRBD2. Germline V gene lookup returns CDR1 SNHLY and CDR2 FYNNEI. The CDR3 contains 18 residues. V dropped 5 bases and J dropped 1; count of bases not matched to a gene: 12. CDR3 nucleotides: TGTGCCAGCAGTATTCTAGCGGGGGCCCTCCGACGCACAGATACGCAGTATTTT. Residues: CASSILAGALRRTDTQYF.

This clonotype was detected many times. This sequence joins TRBV2 and TRBJ2-3, with D perhaps matching TRBD2 (6 bases). The CDR3 extends over 17 amino acids. Germline V CDR1 and CDR2: SNHLY, FYNNEI. The ends were cut back, 1 base at V and 3 bases at J, with 17 bases in the middle. This chain's CDR3 is CASSEEGWTMGTDTQYF. In DNA form, the CDR3 reads TGTGCCAGCAGTGAAGAGGGCTGGACTATGGGGACAGATACGCAGTATTTT.

A few counts support this clonotype. The gene calls are TRBV9 and TRBJ1-1; no definite D call. The V end was cut by 0 bases, the J end by 1 base, with 10 bases between. The CDR3 is made up of 15 amino acids. CDR1 and CDR2 (germline): SGDLS, YYNGEE. CDR3 nucleotide sequence: TGTGCCAGCAGCGTAGCCCCAGGCGAGAACACTGAAGCTTTCTTT. Its protein is CASSVAPGENTEAFF.

The chain employs TRBV3-1 and TRBJ2-2; D gene unclear. V lost 0 bases and J 4 bases, leaving 9 bases between the germline ends. CDR1 is LGHDT and CDR2 is YNNKEL in the germline V gene (reference sequence). The CDR3 runs 15 residues. DNA for the CDR3: TGTGCCAGCAGCCAAGATTCGGTGATCACCGGGGAGCTGTTTTTT. Translation gives CASSQDSVITGELFF.

Only a few counts were recorded for this clonotype. The J gene is TRBJ1-4, the V gene TRBV4-1; no clear D. The CDR3 loop spans 16 amino acids. In germline, CDR1 is MGHRA, CDR2 YSYEKL. Trimming cost V 5 bases and J 3 bases, with 16 bases left between them. CDR3 coding DNA: TGCGCCAGCAGCGAAGCGAAGGCAGGAGCTAATGAAAAACTGTTTTTT. This translates into CASSEAKAGANEKLFF.

This clonotype showed up many times. This chain connects TRBV4-2 to TRBJ1-3; D is unclear. Trimming removed 0 bases at V and 1 base at J, with 13 bases between. Per germline, CDR1 LGHNA and CDR2 YNFKEQ. The CDR3 runs 17 residues. The CDR3 region is CASSQDGRGRSGNTIYF. CDR3 DNA: TGTGCCAGCAGCCAAGATGGGAGAGGGAGGTCTGGAAACACCATATATTTT.

The table lists this clonotype with many counts. The rearrangement links TRBV24-1 to TRBJ2-5, with D unresolved. Germline loops: CDR1 KGHDR, CDR2 SFDVKD. Trimming removed 1 base at V and 3 bases at J, with 8 bases between. The CDR3 spans 14 residues. This chain's CDR3 is CATSDLGREETQYF. The DNA for the CDR3 is TGTGCCACCAGTGATTTAGGCAGAGAAGAGACCCAGTACTTC.

This clonotype was observed many times. The rearrangement links TRBV2 to TRBJ1-5; D gene uncertain. Germline loops: CDR1 SNHLY, CDR2 FYNNEI. The length of the CDR3 is 13 residues. V shed 9 bases and J shed 6 bases, with 15 bases lying between them. CDR3 sequence reads: CASKRASFQPQHF. The CDR3 coding sequence is TGTGCCAGTAAACGGGCTAGCTTTCAGCCCCAGCATTTT.

CDR3 protein: CSVYTGANTEAFF. The DNA of the CDR3 is TGCAGCGTTTATACAGGGGCGAACACTGAAGCTTTCTTT. V is TRBV29-1 and J is TRBJ1-1, with TRBD1 matching over 7 bases. The CDR3 has 13 residues. Germline-derived CDR1 and CDR2 are SQVTM and ANQGSEA. V lost 5 bases, J lost 1 base, and 4 bases stayed unmatched.

CDR3 residues: CASSLLAGEDYEQYF. The CDR3 DNA is TGTGCCAGCTCACTTCTAGCGGGGGAGGACTACGAGCAGTACTTC. The V call is TRBV18, the J call TRBJ2-7, with 10 bases fitting TRBD2. J lost 3 bases, V lost 4 bases, and 6 bases had no gene match. The CDR3 loop spans 15 amino acids. CDR1 is KGHSH and CDR2 is LQKENI in the germline V gene.

The rearrangement links TRBV28 to TRBJ2-1; 14 bases align to TRBD2. Trimming cost V 9 bases and J 1 base; bases outside gene matches: 8. This CDR3 comprises 17 residues. The germline V gene has CDR1 MDHEN and CDR2 SYDVKM. This CDR3 reads CASTGTSGRGSYNEQFF. The CDR3 DNA sequence: TGTGCCAGTACCGGGACTAGCGGGAGAGGATCCTACAATGAGCAGTTCTTC.

The chain joins TRBV5-1 to TRBJ2-5; weak D call: TRBD2 (6 bases). Trimming took 5 bases from V and 1 from J, leaving 21 bases between them. This CDR3 spans 17 amino acids. Germline CDR1 is SGHRS and CDR2 is YFSETQ. CDR3 bases: TGCGCCAGCAGGGTCCCGCGGGGCGAACTGGCCCAAGAGACCCAGTACTTC. This encodes CASRVPRGELAQETQYF.

Points on this clonotype: The junction departs from the called germline gene at one end, perhaps through a read error. The chain carries TRBV28 and TRBJ1-2, with 7 bases identical to TRBD1. Germline CDR1 is MDHEN and CDR2 is SYDVKM. CDR3 length: 17 residues. This chain's CDR3 is CVSTPGGVWADPYGYTF. As DNA, the CDR3 is TGTGTCAGCACTCCAGGGGGTGTTTGGGCCGATCCCTATGGCTACACCTTC.

This clonotype has just a few counts. This chain connects TRBV15 to TRBJ2-7, with 9 bases lining up with TRBD2. Looked up from germline, CDR1 is LNHNV and CDR2 is YYDKDF (reference sequence). J gave up 4 bases and V 1 base, and 8 bases lay outside the gene matches. This CDR3 region has 16 residues. The CDR3 reads CATSRGGAGGFYEQYF. The CDR3 DNA is TGTGCCACCAGCAGAGGTGGAGCGGGAGGTTTTTACGAGCAGTACTTC.

This clonotype was found a few times. The chain combines TRBV27 with TRBJ2-1, with TRBD2 matching over 11 bases. The CDR3 extends over 14 amino acids. Trimming took 5 bases from V and 9 from J; bases not matched to a gene: 6. The germline CDR1 and CDR2 sequences are MNHEY and SMNVEV (reference sequence). CDR3 sequence (DNA): TGTGCCAGCAGTATAGCGGGGGGGGTCCCTGAGCAGTTCTTC. This sequence encodes CASSIAGGVPEQFF.

This clonotype was seen more than once but under ten times. The chain combines TRBV2 with TRBJ2-2, with 14 bases that match TRBD2. CDR1 and CDR2 (germline): SNHLY, FYNNEI. This CDR3 has 17 residues. Trimming cost V 6 bases and J 4 bases; bases outside gene matches: 7. The CDR3 reads CASRETSGGARTGELFF. The CDR3 DNA is TGTGCCAGCAGGGAGACTAGCGGGGGGGCCCGCACCGGGGAGCTGTTTTTT.

This clonotype has only a few counts. The chain has TRBV29-1 and TRBJ1-1; the D gene is possibly TRBD1 (6 bases). CDR3 length: 14 amino acids. Per the germline V gene, CDR1 is SQVTM and CDR2 is ANQGSEA. Trimming took 0 bases from V and 10 from J, leaving 18 bases between them. CDR3 sequence reads: CSVEEGFWGHGAFF. The CDR3 nucleotides read TGCAGCGTTGAAGAAGGATTTTGGGGACACGGAGCTTTCTTT.

This clonotype was detected ten times or more. The genes are TRBV2 and TRBJ2-1, with TRBD1 as a possible D gene (5 bases). V lost 7 bases and J lost 6, with 16 bases in between. This CDR3 is built from 14 residues. The germline CDR1 and CDR2 sequences are SNHLY and FYNNEI. CDR3 nucleotides: TGTGCCAGCAACGGTGGGGCCGCCTCCAATGAGCAGTTCTTC. Translation gives CASNGGAASNEQFF.

This clonotype was detected many times. The V call is TRBV20-1, the J call TRBJ1-3; possible D gene TRBD1, 6 bases. The germline CDR1 and CDR2 sequences are DFQATT and SNEGSKA (reference sequence). Trimming stripped 1 base from V and 3 bases from J, with 13 bases between. There are 15 residues in the CDR3. The CDR3, as DNA: TGCAGTGCTAGAGTGGCAGGGGCGATTGGAAACACCATATATTTT. The encoded protein is CSARVAGAIGNTIYF.

This clonotype was recorded a few times. The chain links TRBV7-9 to TRBJ1-1; D is uncertain. V lost 0 bases and J 5 bases, leaving 10 bases between the germline ends. This CDR3 is 14 amino acids long. Germline CDR1 SEHNR, CDR2 FQNEAQ (reference sequence). In DNA form, the CDR3 reads TGTGCCAGCAGCTTAGCGTCGGGAATGACTGAAGCTTTCTTT. Amino acid sequence: CASSLASGMTEAFF.

The rearrangement joins TRBV7-2 to TRBJ2-5, with 12 bases that match TRBD2. Germline V CDR1 and CDR2: SGHTA, FQGNSA. Trimming cost V 6 bases and J 1 base; bases outside gene matches: 6. The CDR3 consists of 16 residues. CDR3 amino acids: CASRPLAGGLQETQYF. DNA of the CDR3: TGTGCCAGCAGACCTCTAGCGGGAGGGCTCCAAGAGACCCAGTACTTC.

This clonotype came up many times. This sequence joins TRBV20-1 and TRBJ2-7; no reliable D call. Per the germline V gene, CDR1 is DFQATT and CDR2 is SNEGSKA (reference sequence). The CDR3 totals 12 residues. The germline V and J ends were trimmed by 3 bases and 0 bases, with 6 bases remaining between them. CDR3 nucleotides: TGCAGTGCTAGTCGCAGCTCCTACGAGCAGTACTTC. Residues: CSASRSSYEQYF.

A single count supports this clonotype. The rearrangement uses TRBV29-1 and TRBJ1-2; D is unclear. Germline V gene data show CDR1 as SQVTM and CDR2 as ANQGSEA. Trimming cost V 2 bases and J 6 bases, with 10 bases left between them. The CDR3 contains 12 residues. Here the CDR3 reads CSVEPNGDGYTF. In DNA, the CDR3 is TGCAGCGTTGAACCCAACGGGGATGGCTACACCTTC.

This clonotype was counted at least ten times. The chain links TRBV20-1 to TRBJ2-3, with 9 bases lining up with TRBD2. Germline trimming cut 3 bases from V and 0 bases from J; bases unmatched to any gene: 7. This CDR3 has 16 amino acids. Germline CDR1 DFQATT, CDR2 SNEGSKA (reference sequence). This CDR3 is CSASHRLAVSTDTQYF. The DNA for the CDR3 is TGCAGTGCTAGTCACCGACTAGCGGTAAGCACAGATACGCAGTATTTT.